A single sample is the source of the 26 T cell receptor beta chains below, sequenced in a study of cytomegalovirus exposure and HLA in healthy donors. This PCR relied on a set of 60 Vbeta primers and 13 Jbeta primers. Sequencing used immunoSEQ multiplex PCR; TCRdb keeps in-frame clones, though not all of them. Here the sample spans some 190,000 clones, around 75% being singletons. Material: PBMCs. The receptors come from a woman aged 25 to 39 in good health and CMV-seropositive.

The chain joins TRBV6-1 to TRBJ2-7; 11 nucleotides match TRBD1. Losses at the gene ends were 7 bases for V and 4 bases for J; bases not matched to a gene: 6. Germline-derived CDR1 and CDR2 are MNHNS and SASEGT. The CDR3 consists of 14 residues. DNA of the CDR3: TGTGCCAGCACCAAGGGACAGGGGGAATACGAGCAGTACTTC. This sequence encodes CASTKGQGEYEQYF.

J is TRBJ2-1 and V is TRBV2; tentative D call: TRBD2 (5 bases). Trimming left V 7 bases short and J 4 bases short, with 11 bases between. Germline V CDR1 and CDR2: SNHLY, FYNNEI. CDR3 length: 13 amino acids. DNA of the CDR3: TGTGCCAGCACCGAGCGAGGGTACAATGAGCAGTTCTTC. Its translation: CASTERGYNEQFF.

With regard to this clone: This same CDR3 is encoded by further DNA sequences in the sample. CDR3 sequence (DNA): TGCGCCAGCAGCTTGGTAATAGCGGGAGATGAGCAGTTCTTC. Protein sequence: CASSLVIAGDEQFF. The rearrangement uses TRBV5-1 and TRBJ2-1, with 9 bases fitting TRBD2. Per the germline V gene, CDR1 is SGHRS and CDR2 is YFSETQ. V trimming: 0 bases; J trimming: 8 bases; junction bases outside the gene matches: 3. CDR3 length equals 14 residues.

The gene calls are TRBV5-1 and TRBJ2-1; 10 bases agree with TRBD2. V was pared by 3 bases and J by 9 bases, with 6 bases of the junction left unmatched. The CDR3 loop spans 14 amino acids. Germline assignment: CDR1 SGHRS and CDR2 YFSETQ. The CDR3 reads CASSSDIAGGEQFF. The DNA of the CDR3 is TGCGCCAGCAGCTCGGATATAGCGGGGGGTGAGCAGTTCTTC.

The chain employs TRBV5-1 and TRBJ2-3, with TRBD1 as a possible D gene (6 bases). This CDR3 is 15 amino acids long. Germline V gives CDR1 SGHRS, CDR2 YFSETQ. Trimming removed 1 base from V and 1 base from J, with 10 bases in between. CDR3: CASSLKGERTDTQYF. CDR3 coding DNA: TGCGCCAGCAGCTTGAAGGGGGAGCGCACAGATACGCAGTATTTT.

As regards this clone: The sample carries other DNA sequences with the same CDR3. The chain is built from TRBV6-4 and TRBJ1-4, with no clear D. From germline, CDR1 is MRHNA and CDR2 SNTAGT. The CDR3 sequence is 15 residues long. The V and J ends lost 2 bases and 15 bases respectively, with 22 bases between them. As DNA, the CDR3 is TGTGCCAGCAGTGACCCCGTCGAGACGCATGATGAGGTGTTTTTT. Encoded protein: CASSDPVETHDEVFF.

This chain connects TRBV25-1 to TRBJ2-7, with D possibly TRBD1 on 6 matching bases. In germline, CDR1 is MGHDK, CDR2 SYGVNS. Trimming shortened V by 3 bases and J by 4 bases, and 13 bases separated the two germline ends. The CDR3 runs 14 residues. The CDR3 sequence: CASSEGPGDYEQYF. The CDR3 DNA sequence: TGTGCCAGCAGTGAGGGCCCAGGGGATTACGAGCAGTACTTC.

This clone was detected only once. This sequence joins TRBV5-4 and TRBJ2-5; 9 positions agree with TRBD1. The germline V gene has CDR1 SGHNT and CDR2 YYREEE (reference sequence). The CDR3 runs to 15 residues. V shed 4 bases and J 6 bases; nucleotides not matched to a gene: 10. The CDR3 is CASSGSGQGGKTQYF. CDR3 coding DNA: TGTGCCAGCAGCGGGTCGGGACAGGGTGGAAAGACCCAGTACTTC. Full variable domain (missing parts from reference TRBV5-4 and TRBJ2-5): ETGVTQSPTHLIKTRGQQVTLRCSSQSGHNTVSWYQQALGQGPQFIFQYYREEENGRGNFPPRFSGLQFPNYSSELNVNALELDDSALYLCASSGSGQGGKTQYFGPGTRLLVL.

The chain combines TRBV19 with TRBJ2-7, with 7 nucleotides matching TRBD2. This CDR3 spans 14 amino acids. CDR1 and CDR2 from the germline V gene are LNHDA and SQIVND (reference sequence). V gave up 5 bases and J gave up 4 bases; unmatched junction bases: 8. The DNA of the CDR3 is TGTGCCAGTAGTCCGAATAGCGGGTCTTACGAGCAGTACTTC. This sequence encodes CASSPNSGSYEQYF.

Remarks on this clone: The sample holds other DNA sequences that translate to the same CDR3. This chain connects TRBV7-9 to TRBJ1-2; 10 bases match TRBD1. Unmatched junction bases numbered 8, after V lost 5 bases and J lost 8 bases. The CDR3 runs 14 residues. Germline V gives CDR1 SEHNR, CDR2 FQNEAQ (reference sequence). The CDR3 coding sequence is TGTGCCAGCAGCCCAGGACAGGGGGTTTTGGGCTACACCTTC. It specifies CASSPGQGVLGYTF. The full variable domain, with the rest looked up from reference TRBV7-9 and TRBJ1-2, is DTGVSQNPRHKITKRGQNVTFRCDPISEHNRLYWYRQTLGQGPEFLTYFQNEAQLEKSRLLSDRFSAERPKGSFSTLEIQRTEQGDSAMYLCASSPGQGVLGYTFGSGTRLTVV.

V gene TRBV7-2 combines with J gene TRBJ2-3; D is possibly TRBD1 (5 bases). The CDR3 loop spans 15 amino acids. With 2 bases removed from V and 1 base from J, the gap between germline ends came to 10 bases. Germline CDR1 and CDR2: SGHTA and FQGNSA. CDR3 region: CASSLTGQGTDTQYF. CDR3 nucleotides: TGTGCCAGCAGCTTAACAGGTCAAGGCACAGATACGCAGTATTTT.

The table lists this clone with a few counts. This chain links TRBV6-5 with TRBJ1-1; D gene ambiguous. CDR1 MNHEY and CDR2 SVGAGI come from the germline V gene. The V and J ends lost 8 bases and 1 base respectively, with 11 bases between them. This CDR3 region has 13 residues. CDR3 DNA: TGTGCCAGCTTCGAGGGCCCGAACACTGAAGCTTTCTTT. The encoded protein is CASFEGPNTEAFF.

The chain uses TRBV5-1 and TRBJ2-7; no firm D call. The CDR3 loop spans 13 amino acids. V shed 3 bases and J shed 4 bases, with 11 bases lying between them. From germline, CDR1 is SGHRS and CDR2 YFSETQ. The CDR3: CASSSEASYEQYF. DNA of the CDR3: TGCGCCAGCAGCTCCGAAGCGTCTTACGAGCAGTACTTC.

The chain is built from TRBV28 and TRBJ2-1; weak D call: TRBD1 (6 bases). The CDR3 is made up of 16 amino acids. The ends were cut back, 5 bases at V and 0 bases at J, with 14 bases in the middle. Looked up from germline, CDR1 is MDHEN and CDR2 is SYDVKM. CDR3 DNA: TGTGCCAGCAGTCATGGACAGCTAATCTCCTACAATGAGCAGTTCTTC. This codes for CASSHGQLISYNEQFF.

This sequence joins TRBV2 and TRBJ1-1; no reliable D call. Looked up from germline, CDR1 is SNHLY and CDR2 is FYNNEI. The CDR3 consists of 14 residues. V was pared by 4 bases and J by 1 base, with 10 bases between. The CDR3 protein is CASSVSLANTEAFF. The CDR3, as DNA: TGTGCCAGCAGTGTCAGCCTAGCGAACACTGAAGCTTTCTTT. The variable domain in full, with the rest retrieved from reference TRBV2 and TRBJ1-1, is EPEVTQTPSHQVTQMGQEVILRCVPISNHLYFYWYRQILGQKVEFLVSFYNNEISEKSEIFDDQFSVERPDGSNFTLKIRSTKLEDSAMYFCASSVSLANTEAFFGQGTRLTVV.

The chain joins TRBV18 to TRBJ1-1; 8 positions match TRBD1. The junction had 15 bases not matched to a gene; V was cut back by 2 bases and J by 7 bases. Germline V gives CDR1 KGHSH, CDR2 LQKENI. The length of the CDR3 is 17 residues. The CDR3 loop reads CASSPYRGQGISDEAFF. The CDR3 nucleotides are TGTGCCAGCTCACCATATAGAGGACAGGGAATTTCCGATGAAGCTTTCTTT.

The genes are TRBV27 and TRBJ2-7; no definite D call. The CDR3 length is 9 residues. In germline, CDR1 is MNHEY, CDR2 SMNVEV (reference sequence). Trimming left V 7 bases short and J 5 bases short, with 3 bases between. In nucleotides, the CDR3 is TGTGCCAGCACGGACGAGCAGTACTTC. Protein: CASTDEQYF.

This CDR3 reads CASSTRQGHNEQFF. In DNA, the CDR3 is TGCGCCAGCAGCACAAGACAGGGCCACAATGAGCAGTTCTTC. The rearrangement uses TRBV5-1 and TRBJ2-1; TRBD1 matches at 7 bases. Germline V gene sequence: CDR1 SGHRS, CDR2 YFSETQ. The length of the CDR3 is 14 residues. The trim removed 4 bases at V and 5 bases at J, leaving 6 bases unmatched.

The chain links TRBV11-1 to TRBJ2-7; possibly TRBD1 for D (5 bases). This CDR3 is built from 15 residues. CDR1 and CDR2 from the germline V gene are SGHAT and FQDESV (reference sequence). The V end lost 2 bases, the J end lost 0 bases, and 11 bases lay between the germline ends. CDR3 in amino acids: CASSLTGDPSYEQYF. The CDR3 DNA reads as TGTGCCAGCAGCTTAACAGGTGACCCCTCCTACGAGCAGTACTTC.

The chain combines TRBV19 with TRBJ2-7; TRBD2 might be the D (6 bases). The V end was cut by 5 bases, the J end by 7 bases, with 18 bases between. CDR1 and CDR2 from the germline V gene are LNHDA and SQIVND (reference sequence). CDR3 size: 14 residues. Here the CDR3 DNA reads TGTGCCAGTAGTCCGGGGGTAACGGGAGCTGAGCAGTACTTC. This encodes CASSPGVTGAEQYF.

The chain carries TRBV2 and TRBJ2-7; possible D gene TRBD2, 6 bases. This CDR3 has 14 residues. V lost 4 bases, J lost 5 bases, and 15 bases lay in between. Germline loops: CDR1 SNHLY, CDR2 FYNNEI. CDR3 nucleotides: TGTGCCAGCAGTGTTCGGGGGACTCCGAACGAGCAGTACTTC. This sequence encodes CASSVRGTPNEQYF.

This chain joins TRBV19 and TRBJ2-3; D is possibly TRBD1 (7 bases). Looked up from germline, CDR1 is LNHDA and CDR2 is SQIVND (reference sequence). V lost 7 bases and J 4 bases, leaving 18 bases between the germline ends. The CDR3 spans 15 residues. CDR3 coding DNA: TGTGCCAGTAACTTGAATCAGGGGGGCTCAGATACGCAGTATTTT. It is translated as CASNLNQGGSDTQYF.

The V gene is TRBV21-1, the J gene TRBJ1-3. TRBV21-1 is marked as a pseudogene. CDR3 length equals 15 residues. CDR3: CASSKDRKWGNTIYF. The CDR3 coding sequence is TGTGCCAGCAGCAAAGATAGAAAGTGGGGAAACACCATATATTTT.

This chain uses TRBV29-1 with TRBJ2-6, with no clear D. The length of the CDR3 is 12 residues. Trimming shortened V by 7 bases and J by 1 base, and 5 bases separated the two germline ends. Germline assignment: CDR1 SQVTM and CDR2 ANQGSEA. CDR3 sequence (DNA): TGCAGCGCCCTTTCTGGGGCCAACGTCCTGACTTTC. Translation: CSALSGANVLTF.

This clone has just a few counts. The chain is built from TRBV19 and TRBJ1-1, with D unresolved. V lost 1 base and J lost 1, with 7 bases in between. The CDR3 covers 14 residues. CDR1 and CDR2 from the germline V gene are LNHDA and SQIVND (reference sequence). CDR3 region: CASSIAQKNTEAFF. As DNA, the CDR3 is TGTGCCAGTAGTATAGCACAGAAGAACACTGAAGCTTTCTTT.

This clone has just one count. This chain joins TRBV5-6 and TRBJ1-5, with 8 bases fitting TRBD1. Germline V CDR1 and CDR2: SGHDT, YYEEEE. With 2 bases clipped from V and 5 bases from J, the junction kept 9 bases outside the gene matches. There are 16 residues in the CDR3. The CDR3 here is CASSLQQGDFHQPQHF. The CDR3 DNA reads TGTGCCAGCAGCTTACAACAGGGGGACTTCCATCAGCCCCAGCATTTT.